This T cell receptor beta chain stems from a study of regulatory T cells in long-lasting Graves disease. Arm-PCR with iRepertoire HTBI primers amplified the CDR3 regions for these TCR beta libraries. TCRdb re-analysed the multiplex PCR reads in MiXCR, keeping a single row per CDR3 protein. The table has about 540,000 distinct CDR3 sequences, about 14% seen once. The time point is: newly diagnosed GD, antithyroid drugs for less than 3 months. Construction of the TCR library relied on RNA isolated from PBMCs. Staff drew about 8.2 milliliters of peripheral blood into EDTA tubes. Germline CDR1 and CDR2: SGHAT and FQNNGV. The CDR3 length is 13 residues. V lost 6 bases to trimming and J lost 6 bases; unmatched junction nucleotides: 7. This clonotype appeared many times. The data were also submitted as part of a second study, on T cells in Graves' hyperthyroidism and ophthalmopathy.

The rearrangement links TRBV11-2 to TRBJ2-7; 8 positions agree with TRBD1. The sequencing used peripheral blood mononuclear cells (PBMCs), collected at new diagnosis, from a patient treated with antithyroid drugs. This clonotype was obtained from a man younger than 40 with Graves disease. The CDR3 DNA reads TGTGCCAGCAGTAACCTCCAGGGGGCCGAGCAGTACTTC. Translation gives CASSNLQGAEQYF.